The clone carrying this TCR beta chain was observed a single time. Its antigen remains unknown. This table comes from immunoSEQ multiplex PCR, and its TCRdb copy is limited to in-frame clones, with some not included. This sample carries hundreds of thousands of clones, approximately 96% of them seen once, and the ten largest clones take about 0.11%. The naive CD8 fraction comprised CD45RO-negative cells positively selected for CCR7 and excluded terminally differentiated effector memory CD45RA+ cells. The entry originates in a study of shared clonotypes between healthy human individuals. Whole-study findings and limits: Relative to memory subsets, naive subsets generally showed larger estimated richness.

Trimming cost V 0 bases and J 2 bases; bases outside gene matches: 4. Germline V gene lookup returns CDR1 ENHRY and CDR2 SYGVKD. The CDR3 sequence is 16 residues long. This clonotype was sampled from a woman aged 25 to 39 in good health. Sequenced: naive CD8+ T cells sorted from blood. The chain joins TRBV10-3 to TRBJ2-5; 9 bases are a match to TRBD2. As DNA, the CDR3 is TGTGCCATCAGTGAGTCGACTAGCGGAGATCAAGAGACCCAGTACTTC. It specifies CAISESTSGDQETQYF.